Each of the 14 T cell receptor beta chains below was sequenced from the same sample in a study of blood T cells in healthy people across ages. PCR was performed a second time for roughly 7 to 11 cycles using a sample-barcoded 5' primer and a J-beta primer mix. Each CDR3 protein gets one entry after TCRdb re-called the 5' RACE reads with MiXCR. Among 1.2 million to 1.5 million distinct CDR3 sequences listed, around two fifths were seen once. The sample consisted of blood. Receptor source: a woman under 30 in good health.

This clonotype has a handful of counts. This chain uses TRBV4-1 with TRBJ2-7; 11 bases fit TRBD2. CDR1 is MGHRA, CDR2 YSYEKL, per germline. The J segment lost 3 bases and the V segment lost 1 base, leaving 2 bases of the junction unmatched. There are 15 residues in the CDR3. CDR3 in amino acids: CASSQVGLADYEQYF. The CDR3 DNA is TGCGCCAGCAGCCAAGTGGGACTAGCGGACTACGAGCAGTACTTC.

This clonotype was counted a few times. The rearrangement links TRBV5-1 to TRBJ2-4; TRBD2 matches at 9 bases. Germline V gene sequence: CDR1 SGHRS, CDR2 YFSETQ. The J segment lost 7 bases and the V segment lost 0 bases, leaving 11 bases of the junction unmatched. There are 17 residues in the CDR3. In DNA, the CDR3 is TGCGCCAGCAGCTTGGGGGTTATAGGGACTAGCTCGAACATTCAGTACTTC. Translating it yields CASSLGVIGTSSNIQYF. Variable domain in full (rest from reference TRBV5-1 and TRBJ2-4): KAGVTQTPRYLIKTRGQQVTLSCSPISGHRSVSWYQQTPGQGLQFLFEYFSETQRNKGNFPGRFSGRQFSNSRSEMNVSTLELGDSALYLCASSLGVIGTSSNIQYFGAGTRLSVL.

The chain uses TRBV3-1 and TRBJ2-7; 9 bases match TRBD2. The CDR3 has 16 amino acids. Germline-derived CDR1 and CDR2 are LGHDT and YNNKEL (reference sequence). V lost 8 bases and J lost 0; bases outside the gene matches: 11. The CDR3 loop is CASRPSGAQTSYEQYF. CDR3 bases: TGTGCCAGCCGGCCTAGCGGGGCGCAGACCTCCTACGAGCAGTACTTC.

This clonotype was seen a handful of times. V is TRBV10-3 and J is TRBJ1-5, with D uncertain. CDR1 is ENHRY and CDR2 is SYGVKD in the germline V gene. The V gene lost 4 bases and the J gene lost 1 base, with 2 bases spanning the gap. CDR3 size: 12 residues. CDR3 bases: TGTGCCATCAGTGGCAGCAATCAGCCCCAGCATTTT. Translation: CAISGSNQPQHF.

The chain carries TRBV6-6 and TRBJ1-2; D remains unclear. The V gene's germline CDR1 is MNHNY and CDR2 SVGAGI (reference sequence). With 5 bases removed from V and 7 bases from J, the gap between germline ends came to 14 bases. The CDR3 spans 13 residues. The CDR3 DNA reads TGTGCCAGCAGTCCCCAAGTTCGTGGTGGCTACACCTTC. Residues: CASSPQVRGGYTF.

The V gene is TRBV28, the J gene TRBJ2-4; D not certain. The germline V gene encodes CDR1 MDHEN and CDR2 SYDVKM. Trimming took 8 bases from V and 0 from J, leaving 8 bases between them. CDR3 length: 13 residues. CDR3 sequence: CASWDLAKNIQYF. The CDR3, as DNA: TGTGCCAGCTGGGATTTAGCCAAAAACATTCAGTACTTC.

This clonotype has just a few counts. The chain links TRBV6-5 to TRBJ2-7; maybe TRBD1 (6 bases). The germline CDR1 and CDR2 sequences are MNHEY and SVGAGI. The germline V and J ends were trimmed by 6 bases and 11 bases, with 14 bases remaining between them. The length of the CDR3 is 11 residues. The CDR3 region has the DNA TGTGCCAGCAGCGGAACAGGGATGAAGTACTTC. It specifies CASSGTGMKYF.

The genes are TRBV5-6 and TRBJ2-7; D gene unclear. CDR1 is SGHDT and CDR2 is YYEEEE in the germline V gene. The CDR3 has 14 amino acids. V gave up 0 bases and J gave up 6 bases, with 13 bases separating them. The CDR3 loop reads CASSLEGSPFEQYF. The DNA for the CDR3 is TGTGCCAGCAGCTTGGAGGGTAGTCCCTTCGAGCAGTACTTC.

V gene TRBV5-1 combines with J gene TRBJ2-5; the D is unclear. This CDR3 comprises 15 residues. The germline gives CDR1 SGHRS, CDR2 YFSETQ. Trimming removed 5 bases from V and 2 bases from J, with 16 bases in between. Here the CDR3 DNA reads TGCGCCAGCAGTCCTTACCCCGGGTCTCAAGAGACCCAGTACTTC. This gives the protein CASSPYPGSQETQYF.

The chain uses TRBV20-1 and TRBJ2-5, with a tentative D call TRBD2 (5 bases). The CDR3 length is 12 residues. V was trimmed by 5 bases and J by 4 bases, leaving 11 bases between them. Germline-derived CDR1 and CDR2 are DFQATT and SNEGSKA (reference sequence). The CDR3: CSAWTAGETQYF. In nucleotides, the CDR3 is TGCAGTGCTTGGACTGCCGGAGAGACCCAGTACTTC.

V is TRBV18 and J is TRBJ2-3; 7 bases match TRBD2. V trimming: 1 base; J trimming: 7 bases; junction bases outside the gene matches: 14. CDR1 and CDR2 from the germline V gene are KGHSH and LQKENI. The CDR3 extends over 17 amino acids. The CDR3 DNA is TGTGCCAGCTCACCACTAGCGGGCCGCAATCCGGGGTATACGCAGTATTTT. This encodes CASSPLAGRNPGYTQYF.

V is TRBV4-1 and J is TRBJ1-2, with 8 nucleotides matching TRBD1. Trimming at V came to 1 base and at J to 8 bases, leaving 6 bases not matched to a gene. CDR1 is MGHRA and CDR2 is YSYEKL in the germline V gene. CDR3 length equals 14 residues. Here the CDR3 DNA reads TGCGCCAGCAGCCAAGTGGACAGGGCCTACGGCTACACCTTC. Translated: CASSQVDRAYGYTF.

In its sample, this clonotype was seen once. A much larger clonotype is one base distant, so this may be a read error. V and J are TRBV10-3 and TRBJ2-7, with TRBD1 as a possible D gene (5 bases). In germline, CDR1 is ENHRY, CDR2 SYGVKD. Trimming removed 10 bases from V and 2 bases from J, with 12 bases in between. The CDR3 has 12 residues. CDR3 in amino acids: CATQGSPYEQYF. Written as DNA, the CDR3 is TGTGCCACTCAGGGTTCACCCTACGAGCAGTACTTC.

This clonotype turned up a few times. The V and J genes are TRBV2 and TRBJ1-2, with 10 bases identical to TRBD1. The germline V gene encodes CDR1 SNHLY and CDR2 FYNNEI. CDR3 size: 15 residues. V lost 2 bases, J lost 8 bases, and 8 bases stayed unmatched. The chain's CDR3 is CASSESPTGGWGYTF. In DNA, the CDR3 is TGTGCCAGCAGTGAAAGCCCGACAGGGGGCTGGGGCTACACCTTC.